This entry concerns a single TCR beta chain. Its specificity is unknown. These data belong to a study of early T cells in non-severe SARS-CoV-2 infection. Whole-study context: From unsorted whole blood, bulk RNA was sequenced, and the chains remained unpaired.

Study results and caveats: CD4 and private specificities were missed by VDJdb matching, which favored anti-spike CD8 responses.

Attachment of unique molecular identifiers was made to individual cDNA molecules. Using its own MiXCR run on the 5' RACE reads, TCRdb lists one record per CDR3 protein. The top ten hold around 6% of the sample, which has under 90,000 distinct CDR3 sequences, about 13% seen once. This TCR derives from an adult who was a healthcare worker with PCR-confirmed SARS-CoV-2 infection or an uninfected control (not recorded which). The source material was whole blood.

CDR3 coding DNA: TGTGCCAGTACCTTATCTTCATTACGGAGCGGGGGCGATGAGCAGTTCTTC. Amino acids: CASTLSSLRSGGDEQFF. This chain links TRBV19 with TRBJ2-1, with 8 bases that match TRBD2. The CDR3 runs to 17 residues. The V segment lost 7 bases and the J segment 8 bases; nucleotides outside the gene matches: 19. Germline CDR1 and CDR2: LNHDA and SQIVND (reference sequence).